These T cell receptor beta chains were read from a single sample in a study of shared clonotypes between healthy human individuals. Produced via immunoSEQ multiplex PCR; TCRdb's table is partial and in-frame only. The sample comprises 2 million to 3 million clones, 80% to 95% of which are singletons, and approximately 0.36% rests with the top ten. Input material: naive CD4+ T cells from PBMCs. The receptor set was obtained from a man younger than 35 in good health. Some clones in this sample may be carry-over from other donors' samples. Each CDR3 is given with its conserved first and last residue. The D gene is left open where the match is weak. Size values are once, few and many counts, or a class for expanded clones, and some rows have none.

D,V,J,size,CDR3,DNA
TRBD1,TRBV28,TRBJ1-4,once,CASSWVQGAREKLFF,TGTGCCAGCAGTTGGGTACAGGGGGCTCGGGAAAAACTGTTTTTT
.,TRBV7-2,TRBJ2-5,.,CASSPNQGETQYF,TGTGCCAGCAGCCCCAACCAGGGAGAGACCCAGTACTTC
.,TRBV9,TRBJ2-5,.,CASSPSVGRRRQETQYF,TGTGCCAGCAGCCCAAGTGTGGGTAGGCGGAGGCAAGAGACCCAGTACTTC
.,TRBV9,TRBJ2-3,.,CASSPKDTDTQYF,TGTGCCAGCAGCCCAAAGGACACAGATACGCAGTATTTT
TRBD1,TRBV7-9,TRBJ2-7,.,CASTTGQGNYEQYF,TGTGCCAGCACTACCGGACAGGGGAACTACGAGCAGTACTTC
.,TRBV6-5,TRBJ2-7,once,CASSYGQRYEQYF,TGTGCCAGCAGTTACGGGCAGCGTTACGAGCAGTACTTC
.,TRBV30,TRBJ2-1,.,CAWKRGPFQKGPLDNEQFF,TGTGCCTGGAAACGGGGCCCGTTCCAAAAGGGCCCCTTGGACAATGAGCAGTTCTTC
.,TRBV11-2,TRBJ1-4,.,CASSLGETTAYEKLFF,TGTGCCAGCAGCTTAGGTGAGACCACTGCCTATGAAAAACTGTTTTTT
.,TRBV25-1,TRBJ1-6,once,CASSEFSGTRSPLHF,TGTGCCAGCAGTGAATTTTCAGGAACCAGGTCACCCCTCCACTTT
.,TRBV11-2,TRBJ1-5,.,CASSSGGNQPQHF,TGTGCCAGCAGCTCAGGGGGCAATCAGCCCCAGCATTTT
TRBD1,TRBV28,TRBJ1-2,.,CASNIRDRKTYGYTF,TGTGCCAGCAACATCCGGGACAGGAAAACTTATGGCTACACCTTC
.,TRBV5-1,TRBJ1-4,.,CASSFGPANEKLFF,TGCGCCAGCAGCTTTGGGCCAGCGAATGAAAAACTGTTTTTT
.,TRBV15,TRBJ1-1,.,CATSSDLRRDTSLGAFF,TGTGCCACCAGCAGTGACCTGAGGAGGGACACCTCCTTGGGGGCTTTCTTT
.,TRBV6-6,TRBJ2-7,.,CASSPQEYEQYF,TGTGCCAGCAGCCCACAGGAATACGAGCAGTACTTC
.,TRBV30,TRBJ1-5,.,CAWSRDGQLYQPQHF,TGTGCCTGGAGTAGAGACGGACAGTTATATCAGCCCCAGCATTTT
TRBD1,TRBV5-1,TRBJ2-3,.,CASSENIQGATDTQYF,TGCGCCAGCAGCGAAAACATACAGGGGGCAACAGATACGCAGTATTTT
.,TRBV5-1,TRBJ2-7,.,CASSNPGTVAYEQYF,TGCGCCAGCAGCAACCCCGGGACGGTGGCCTACGAGCAGTACTTC
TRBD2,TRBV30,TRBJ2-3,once,CAWSVFTRPSGSRTDTQYF,TGTGCCTGGAGCGTTTTCACCCGGCCTAGCGGGAGTAGAACAGATACGCAGTATTTT
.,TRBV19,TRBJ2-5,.,CASSIFGQSQETQYF,TGTGCCAGTAGTATTTTTGGGCAGTCCCAGGAGACCCAGTACTTC
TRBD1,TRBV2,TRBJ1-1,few,CASIPGQGAEAFF,TGTGCCAGCATTCCGGGACAGGGGGCTGAAGCTTTCTTT
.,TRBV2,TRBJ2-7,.,CASSEVTSSYEQYF,TGTGCCAGCAGTGAAGTTACCTCCTCCTACGAGCAGTACTTC
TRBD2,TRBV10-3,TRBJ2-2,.,CAISGGLAGVGTGELFF,TGTGCCATCAGTGGGGGACTAGCGGGAGTTGGGACCGGGGAGCTGTTTTTT